This T cell receptor beta chain was observed in a study of cytomegalovirus exposure and HLA in healthy donors. Across the study: The study's early data release held some 85 million unique TCRs from HLA-typed donors.

The CDR3 has 18 amino acids. Germline values: CDR1 MGHRA, CDR2 YSYEKL. The V and J ends lost 2 bases and 4 bases respectively, with 24 bases between them. With respect to this clone: What it binds is not known.

Study conclusions and caveats: A later analysis linked 15,000 to 20,000 TCR beta sequences to HLA alleles at 0.05 false discovery rate. The later analysis indicated that the majority of CMV-associated TCR beta chains appeared HLA-restricted. Most TCRs appeared rarely, but some public TCRs recurred in many donors.

Both 60 Vbeta primers and 13 Jbeta primers went into the PCR. Some clones are missing from TCRdb's copy, which holds only in-frame ones; the method was immunoSEQ multiplex PCR. The sample yields roughly 80,000 clones, about four fifths seen once. The sample consisted of PBMCs. The receptor's source is a man between 35 and 55 years old in good health and CMV-seronegative. The chain links TRBV4-1 to TRBJ2-7; D remains ambiguous. The DNA of the CDR3 is TGCGCCAGCAGCCAACGGAGTATAGACCACGAAGAACCTTACGAGCAGTACTTC. As protein: CASSQRSIDHEEPYEQYF.